Following are 31 T cell receptor beta chains from one sample sequenced in a study of cytomegalovirus exposure and HLA in healthy donors. TCRdb's copy holds only in-frame clones and misses some; the assay was immunoSEQ multiplex PCR. The sample gives some 290,000 clones, around 90% of which show up once; approximately 0.96% is in the top ten. What was sequenced was PBMCs. These TCRs come from a man aged 25 to 40 in good health and CMV-seronegative.

The V gene is TRBV2, the J gene TRBJ1-6; no definite D call. Germline-derived CDR1 and CDR2 are SNHLY and FYNNEI. There are 14 residues in the CDR3. V was pared by 7 bases and J by 6 bases, with 13 bases between. The CDR3 region is CASNREASNSPLHF. The CDR3, as DNA: TGTGCCAGCAATCGGGAGGCTAGTAATTCACCCCTCCACTTT.

The chain recombines TRBV12-5 with TRBJ1-3, with D tentatively TRBD1 (5 bases). This CDR3 region has 15 residues. Germline CDR1 reads LGHNT; CDR2 reads FRNRAP. Trimming removed 7 bases from V and 9 bases from J, with 22 bases in between. In nucleotides, the CDR3 is TGTGCTAGTGCCGAGAACTCACTCCAGGGAGGCACCATATATTTT. It is translated as CASAENSLQGGTIYF.

Here the CDR3 DNA reads TGTGCCAGCAACCCAGAGGGAGAGACCCAGTACTTC. This translates into CASNPEGETQYF. V and J are TRBV2 and TRBJ2-5; possible D gene TRBD2, 5 bases. Germline loops: CDR1 SNHLY, CDR2 FYNNEI. This CDR3 has 12 amino acids. Deletions cut 7 bases from V and 4 bases from J, with 10 bases between.

The chain recombines TRBV13 with TRBJ1-2; no clear D. V gave up 4 bases and J gave up 7 bases, with 25 bases separating them. The CDR3 contains 17 residues. CDR1 and CDR2 from the germline V gene are PRHDT and FYEKMQ (reference sequence). The CDR3 protein is CASSSGEGRNFGAGYTF. The CDR3 DNA follows: TGTGCCAGCAGCTCCGGGGAGGGTCGTAATTTCGGAGCTGGCTACACCTTC.

This clone has only one observation. V usage is TRBV30 and J usage is TRBJ1-5; TRBD1 matches 7 bases. CDR3 size: 12 residues. After removal of 6 bases from V and 6 bases from J, the junction contained 5 bases not matched to a gene. Germline V gives CDR1 GTSNPN, CDR2 SVGIG (reference sequence). CDR3 amino acids: CACTGEGQPQHF. CDR3 sequence (DNA): TGTGCCTGTACAGGGGAAGGTCAGCCCCAGCATTTT. Drawing the rest from reference TRBV30 and TRBJ1-5, the complete variable domain is SQTIHQWPATLVQPVGSPLSLECTVEGTSNPNLYWYRQAAGRGLQLLFYSVGIGQISSEVPQNLSASRPQDRQFILSSKKLLLSDSGFYLCACTGEGQPQHFGDGTRLSIL.

J is TRBJ2-3 and V is TRBV2; 9 bases agree with TRBD2. V lost 6 bases and J lost 3; bases outside the gene matches: 7. Germline CDR1 is SNHLY and CDR2 is FYNNEI. The CDR3 extends over 15 amino acids. This CDR3 reads CASRENGLATDTQYF. DNA for the CDR3: TGTGCCAGCAGAGAAAACGGACTAGCGACAGATACGCAGTATTTT.

CDR3 nucleotides: TGTGCCAGCAGTGCAGATGGAAACACCATATATTTT. This encodes CASSADGNTIYF. The chain has TRBV6-5 and TRBJ1-3; D ambiguous. The CDR3 loop spans 12 amino acids. The V end lost 5 bases, the J end lost 3 bases, and 5 bases lay between the germline ends. Germline V gene sequence: CDR1 MNHEY, CDR2 SVGAGI.

The chain joins TRBV6-6 to TRBJ2-3; D is perhaps TRBD2 (5 bases). From germline, CDR1 is MNHNY and CDR2 SVGAGI (reference sequence). The V end lost 5 bases, the J end lost 7 bases, and 19 bases lay between the germline ends. This CDR3 contains 15 residues. CDR3 amino acids: CASSPREQAHYTQYF. CDR3 in DNA: TGTGCCAGCAGTCCAAGGGAGCAGGCCCACTATACGCAGTATTTT.

The rearrangement links TRBV6-1 to TRBJ1-2; 10 bases match TRBD1. This CDR3 has 15 residues. Germline V CDR1 and CDR2: MNHNS, SASEGT. With 6 bases clipped from V and 6 bases from J, the junction kept 10 bases outside the gene matches. CDR3 sequence reads: CASSPRGQGKDGYTF. The CDR3 nucleotides are TGTGCCAGCAGCCCCCGGGGACAGGGGAAGGATGGCTACACCTTC.

The chain joins TRBV20-1 to TRBJ2-3; D is perhaps TRBD2 (6 bases). Germline CDR1 is DFQATT and CDR2 is SNEGSKA (reference sequence). Trimming shortened V by 6 bases and J by 10 bases, and 11 bases separated the two germline ends. The CDR3 has 10 residues. CDR3: CSAASGAQYF. CDR3 DNA sequence: TGCAGTGCCGCCTCGGGAGCGCAGTATTTT.

This chain connects TRBV9 to TRBJ2-1, with TRBD2 as a possible D gene (5 bases). V lost 0 bases, J lost 8 bases, and 12 bases lay in between. The CDR3 contains 14 residues. Germline V gene lookup returns CDR1 SGDLS and CDR2 YYNGEE. The CDR3 sequence is CASSVDLKEDEQFF. CDR3 in DNA: TGTGCCAGCAGCGTAGACCTAAAGGAGGATGAGCAGTTCTTC.

This sequence joins TRBV2 and TRBJ1-2; the D is unclear. Germline V CDR1 and CDR2: SNHLY, FYNNEI. The CDR3 runs to 11 residues. V was shortened by 7 bases and J by 3 bases, with 6 bases between the two germline ends. This CDR3 reads CASIRDYGYTF. CDR3 coding DNA: TGTGCCAGCATCCGGGACTATGGCTACACCTTC.

The gene calls are TRBV5-5 and TRBJ1-1, with 8 bases identical to TRBD1. Trimming at V came to 3 bases and at J to 6 bases, leaving 10 bases not matched to a gene. The CDR3 runs to 15 residues. The V gene's germline CDR1 is SGHKS and CDR2 YYEKEE (reference sequence). This CDR3 is CASSSFGTGGSEAFF. For the CDR3, the DNA is TGTGCCAGCAGCTCGTTCGGGACAGGCGGATCTGAAGCTTTCTTT.

The chain joins TRBV5-1 to TRBJ2-7, with a tentative D call TRBD1 (6 bases). This CDR3 region has 12 residues. The V end was cut by 3 bases, the J end by 5 bases, with 9 bases between. The germline gives CDR1 SGHRS, CDR2 YFSETQ. CDR3 coding DNA: TGCGCCAGCAGCTCTACAGGGAACGAGCAGTACTTC. Translating gives CASSSTGNEQYF.

This clone came up a few times. This chain joins TRBV7-9 and TRBJ2-7; 9 bases map to TRBD1. The CDR3 consists of 14 residues. Germline lookup yields CDR1 SEHNR and CDR2 FQNEAQ (reference sequence). V shed 5 bases and J 3 bases; nucleotides not matched to a gene: 5. DNA for the CDR3: TGTGCCAGCAGCCCAGGGACAGGGAACTACGAGCAGTACTTC. Amino acid sequence: CASSPGTGNYEQYF. Based on the CDR3 plus reference TRBV7-9 and TRBJ2-7, the full variable domain is DTGVSQNPRHKITKRGQNVTFRCDPISEHNRLYWYRQTLGQGPEFLTYFQNEAQLEKSRLLSDRFSAERPKGSFSTLEIQRTEQGDSAMYLCASSPGTGNYEQYFGPGTRLTVT.

This clone is a singleton in its sample. The chain links TRBV5-4 to TRBJ2-2; no clear D. This CDR3 is 15 amino acids long. From germline, CDR1 is SGHNT and CDR2 YYREEE (reference sequence). Trimming removed 2 bases at V and 0 bases at J, with 8 bases between. The DNA for the CDR3 is TGTGCCAGCAGCTTAGTACGGTCGAACACCGGGGAGCTGTTTTTT. Translation gives CASSLVRSNTGELFF.

The chain has TRBV18 and TRBJ1-5, with a weak D call TRBD1 (6 bases). Germline CDR1 and CDR2: KGHSH and LQKENI. V was trimmed by 5 bases and J by 7 bases, leaving 18 bases between them. The CDR3 loop spans 15 amino acids. The CDR3 DNA is TGTGCCAGCTCATCCCTACAGGGAAAAGGGCAGCCCCAGCATTTT. Encoded protein: CASSSLQGKGQPQHF.

The chain combines TRBV4-3 with TRBJ1-1, with TRBD1 identical over 8 bases. From germline, CDR1 is LGHNA and CDR2 YSLEER. V was pared by 3 bases and J by 8 bases, with 11 bases of the junction left unmatched. The CDR3 is 15 residues long. CDR3 sequence reads: CASSQDRAGGWEAFF. CDR3 bases: TGCGCCAGCAGCCAGGACAGGGCCGGCGGTTGGGAAGCTTTCTTT.

This chain joins TRBV4-3 and TRBJ2-3; 8 bases are a match to TRBD2. The CDR3 is made up of 15 amino acids. Germline CDR1 LGHNA, CDR2 YSLEER. The ends lost 0 bases at V and 9 bases at J; junction bases unmatched: 8. The CDR3: CASSQDLGTRSTQYF. CDR3 sequence (DNA): TGCGCCAGCAGCCAAGATCTTGGGACTAGGAGCACGCAGTATTTT.

The chain recombines TRBV28 with TRBJ1-1; D remains ambiguous. The V gene's germline CDR1 is MDHEN and CDR2 SYDVKM. This CDR3 is 15 amino acids long. The ends were cut back, 7 bases at V and 1 base at J, with 16 bases in the middle. This CDR3 is CASTYQPPQNTEAFF. CDR3 bases: TGTGCCAGCACCTACCAACCCCCCCAGAACACTGAAGCTTTCTTT.

This chain joins TRBV11-2 and TRBJ2-1, with 9 nucleotides matching TRBD1. J gave up 6 bases and V 6 bases, and 9 bases lay outside the gene matches. The CDR3 extends over 15 amino acids. Germline V gene lookup returns CDR1 SGHAT and CDR2 FQNNGV. The CDR3 nucleotides are TGTGCCAGCAGACCATGGACAGGGGTCCGCAATGAGCAGTTCTTC. This codes for CASRPWTGVRNEQFF.

The chain combines TRBV7-2 with TRBJ2-5, with TRBD2 identical over 7 bases. V lost 4 bases, J lost 4 bases, and 6 bases stayed unmatched. From germline, CDR1 is SGHTA and CDR2 FQGNSA. CDR3 length equals 14 residues. The chain's CDR3 is CASSSTSWGETQYF. The CDR3 DNA reads TGTGCCAGCAGCTCGACTAGCTGGGGAGAGACCCAGTACTTC. Full variable domain (rest looked up from reference TRBV7-2 and TRBJ2-5): GAGVSQSPSNKVTEKGKDVELRCDPISGHTALYWYRQSLGQGLEFLIYFQGNSAPDKSGLPSDRFSAERTGGSVSTLTIQRTQQEDSAVYLCASSSTSWGETQYFGPGTRLLVL.

The rearrangement joins TRBV7-8 to TRBJ1-2; the D gene is possibly TRBD1 (5 bases). CDR1 and CDR2 (germline): SGHVS, FQNEAQ. V dropped 5 bases and J dropped 3 bases, with 13 bases sitting between them. The CDR3 sequence is 14 residues long. CDR3 DNA: TGTGCCAGCAGCGAGCGGGACCCCCACTATGGCTACACCTTC. This sequence encodes CASSERDPHYGYTF. Full variable domain (rest looked up from reference TRBV7-8 and TRBJ1-2): GAGVSQSPRYKVAKRGQDVALRCDPISGHVSLFWYQQALGQGPEFLTYFQNEAQLDKSGLPSDRFFAERPEGSVSTLKIQRTQQEDSAVYLCASSERDPHYGYTFGSGTRLTVV.

CDR3 region: CASSVRGDRADTQYF. For the CDR3, the DNA is TGTGCCAGCAGCGTACGGGGGGATAGGGCAGATACGCAGTATTTT. The V and J genes are TRBV9 and TRBJ2-3; 7 bases match TRBD2. CDR3 size: 15 residues. CDR1 and CDR2 (germline): SGDLS, YYNGEE. The junction had 6 bases not matched to a gene; V was cut back by 1 base and J by 4 bases. Based on the CDR3 plus reference TRBV9 and TRBJ2-3, the full variable domain is DSGVTQTPKHLITATGQRVTLRCSPRSGDLSVYWYQQSLDQGLQFLIQYYNGEERAKGNILERFSAQQFPDLHSELNLSSLELGDSALYFCASSVRGDRADTQYFGPGTRLTVL.

The chain recombines TRBV27 with TRBJ2-3; TRBD1 agrees at 7 bases. Germline V gene lookup returns CDR1 MNHEY and CDR2 SMNVEV (reference sequence). The CDR3 totals 17 residues. V shed 6 bases, J shed 4 bases, and the junction held 16 bases outside the gene matches. CDR3: CASSPTTGSLEADTQYF. CDR3 coding DNA: TGTGCCAGCAGCCCAACGACAGGGAGTTTAGAGGCAGATACGCAGTATTTT.

The rearrangement uses TRBV7-6 and TRBJ2-3; 7 nucleotides agree with TRBD2. The CDR3 loop spans 13 amino acids. With 5 bases clipped from V and 4 bases from J, the junction kept 3 bases outside the gene matches. Germline CDR1 SGHVS, CDR2 FNYEAQ. This CDR3 reads CASSRRGADTQYF. The CDR3 DNA reads TGTGCCAGCAGCCGTCGGGGGGCAGATACGCAGTATTTT.

V usage is TRBV10-3 and J usage is TRBJ1-5; 9 bases agree with TRBD1. J lost 7 bases, V lost 10 bases, and 8 bases had no gene match. Per germline, CDR1 ENHRY and CDR2 SYGVKD. The CDR3 has 13 amino acids. The CDR3 spells CATRDRAGQPQHF. CDR3 nucleotide sequence: TGTGCCACCAGGGACAGGGCGGGGCAGCCCCAGCATTTT.

V and J are TRBV6-6 and TRBJ1-1; no firm D call. In germline, CDR1 is MNHNY, CDR2 SVGAGI (reference sequence). This CDR3 is 15 amino acids long. V was pared by 6 bases and J by 1 base, with 15 bases between. The CDR3 sequence: CASSRPWEANTEAFF. DNA of the CDR3: TGTGCCAGCAGCCGCCCCTGGGAGGCGAACACTGAAGCTTTCTTT.

The sample holds a few counts of this clone. The chain links TRBV5-1 to TRBJ2-5, with 9 bases fitting TRBD2. CDR1 SGHRS and CDR2 YFSETQ come from the germline V gene. With 0 bases clipped from V and 7 bases from J, the junction kept 7 bases outside the gene matches. This CDR3 region has 15 residues. The CDR3 loop reads CASSLVSGGLGTQYF. CDR3 DNA sequence: TGCGCCAGCAGCTTGGTTAGCGGGGGATTAGGGACCCAGTACTTC.

The gene calls are TRBV7-6 and TRBJ1-6; D not certain. Germline assignment: CDR1 SGHVS and CDR2 FNYEAQ. This CDR3 is 14 amino acids long. The V gene lost 1 base and the J gene lost 10 bases, with 11 bases spanning the gap. CDR3 bases: TGTGCCAGCAGCTTAGGGCCACCAAAGTCACCCCTCCACTTT. Its translation: CASSLGPPKSPLHF.

This clone was observed once. The V call is TRBV5-1, the J call TRBJ1-1; 8 positions agree with TRBD1. The germline gives CDR1 SGHRS, CDR2 YFSETQ. V trimming: 2 bases; J trimming: 10 bases; junction bases outside the gene matches: 10. This CDR3 contains 14 residues. CDR3: CASSLPGQAFPAFF. DNA of the CDR3: TGCGCCAGCAGCTTACCGGGACAGGCTTTTCCAGCTTTCTTT.